Included here is one T cell receptor (beta chain) sequence, with context. Repertoires were generated with immunoSEQ multiplex PCR, while TCRdb's copy carries only in-frame clones and drops some. The data show roughly 71,000 clones, under 90% seen once. Looked up from germline, CDR1 is SGHTA and CDR2 is FQGNSA. V shed 2 bases and J 2 bases; nucleotides not matched to a gene: 6. The CDR3 runs to 16 residues. This sample is drawn from a study of blood T cell repertoires in COVID-19. Sequenced input: peripheral blood. The TCR comes from a man in his 70s who had recovered from COVID-19. The rearrangement uses TRBV7-2 and TRBJ2-3, with 8 bases fitting TRBD2. The CDR3 here is CASSLISGDPTDTQYF. CDR3 in DNA: TGTGCCAGCAGCTTAATTAGCGGGGACCCCACAGATACGCAGTATTTT.